This TCR beta chain was retrieved from a study of CD8+ T cells in alopecia areata. About the research overall: Treated patients were dosed with oral tofacitinib, taking 5 to 10 mg twice daily. Tofacitinib ran 6 to 18 months, followed by 6 months off drug. General observations from the study: Against the mouse data, patients shared TCRs less clearly, possibly for HLA reasons. Scalp samples also yield sequences of resident alphabeta T cells from normal skin.

Reverse transcription of extracted RNA yielded cDNA, which provided the sequencing template. Clones were read by immunoSEQ multiplex PCR, and TCRdb kept only the in-frame ones, dropping some. The repertoire holds over 150,000 clones, with around 60% as singletons. This clone was detected only a few times. The antigen remains unidentified. The treatment: oral pan-JAK inhibitor, 5-10 mg twice daily. This sequence was found in a human donor with alopecia areata. Sample: CD4+ T cells sorted from blood, taken at week 4, from a patient treated with tofacitinib.

The CDR3 nucleotides are TGCAGCGTTCCCAAGGTGACCCGAGAGACCCAGTACTTC. This codes for CSVPKVTRETQYF. This sequence joins TRBV29-1 and TRBJ2-5, with no clear D. The CDR3 consists of 13 residues. The germline gives CDR1 SQVTM, CDR2 ANQGSEA. Trimming cost V 5 bases and J 4 bases, with 14 bases left between them.